This T cell receptor (beta chain) originates from a study of identical twins. Findings and limits, study-wide: For cord blood, abundant beta clonotypes had fewer insertions, unlike memory repertoires, which showed none.

Regarding this clonotype: What it binds is not known.

TCRdb processed the 5' RACE reads anew with MiXCR; each CDR3 protein has one entry. The sample carries more than 350,000 distinct CDR3 sequences, 9% to 10% recorded once. The CDR3 totals 15 residues. Trimming pared 0 bases from V and 4 bases from J, leaving 11 bases between. Per the germline V gene, CDR1 is SGHDN and CDR2 is FVKESK. This chain connects TRBV14 to TRBJ2-3, with D perhaps TRBD1 (6 bases). Input material: naive T cells sorted from blood. The TCR was taken from a woman in her 50s in good health. The CDR3 bases are TGTGCCAGCAGCCAAGATGTCAGGGGAGCAGATACGCAGTATTTT. It translates to CASSQDVRGADTQYF.